This T cell receptor (beta chain) came from a study of blood T cell repertoires in COVID-19. About the research overall: Specimens from acute and convalescent COVID-19 originated in the United States, Italy and Spain. Sample material is recorded as cDNA or gDNA derived from T cells, B-cell-depleted T cells, or PBMCs.

CDR1 and CDR2 from the germline V gene are SGHTA and FQGTGA. This CDR3 is 18 amino acids long. V trimming: 3 bases; J trimming: 1 base; junction bases outside the gene matches: 5. As handled by the study authors: The assay estimated nucleated cells by amplifying reference gene primers. The assay was immunoSEQ multiplex PCR, and TCRdb's table has in-frame clones only and misses some. From that table come the V and J calls and clone size; the DNA was used to work out D and trimming. The table lists about 260,000 clones, around 87% of them singletons. The specimen was peripheral blood. The rearrangement uses TRBV7-3 and TRBJ2-1; 14 bases are a match to TRBD2. This TCR was sampled from a woman aged 45-60 years with acute or convalescent COVID-19. The CDR3 loop is CASSLGLAGVPSYNEQFF. The CDR3 bases are TGTGCCAGCAGCTTGGGACTAGCGGGAGTGCCATCCTACAATGAGCAGTTCTTC.